The count of the clone carrying this T cell receptor (beta chain) is one. Antigen specificity is unknown. This specimen comes from a study of OX40 agonist ivuxolimab in advanced cancers. Study overall: Patients with hepatocellular carcinoma, melanoma, renal cell or head and neck cancer made up the dose-escalation patients. Two patients with cutaneous melanoma and one with hepatocellular carcinoma, three in total, showed partial responses.

The data were produced by immunoSEQ multiplex PCR, yet TCRdb's version contains in-frame clones alone and is incomplete. The table shows around 82,000 clones, with approximately 88% occurring only once. General study findings and limits: Among expanded peripheral T cells, antigen specificity went undetermined.

The TCR was taken from an adult with an advanced solid tumor such as melanoma, head and neck, liver or kidney cancer. Specimen: CD4+ or CD8+ T cells sorted from blood, collected in a trial of the OX40 agonist ivuxolimab.

As DNA, the CDR3 is TGTGCCAGCAGCCTGCAGGGAGCCGATAATGAAAAACTGTTTTTT. It specifies CASSLQGADNEKLFF. V and J are TRBV9 and TRBJ1-4, with D perhaps matching TRBD1 (5 bases). Germline lookup yields CDR1 SGDLS and CDR2 YYNGEE. The V end was cut by 4 bases, the J end by 4 bases, with 14 bases between. The CDR3 runs to 15 residues.